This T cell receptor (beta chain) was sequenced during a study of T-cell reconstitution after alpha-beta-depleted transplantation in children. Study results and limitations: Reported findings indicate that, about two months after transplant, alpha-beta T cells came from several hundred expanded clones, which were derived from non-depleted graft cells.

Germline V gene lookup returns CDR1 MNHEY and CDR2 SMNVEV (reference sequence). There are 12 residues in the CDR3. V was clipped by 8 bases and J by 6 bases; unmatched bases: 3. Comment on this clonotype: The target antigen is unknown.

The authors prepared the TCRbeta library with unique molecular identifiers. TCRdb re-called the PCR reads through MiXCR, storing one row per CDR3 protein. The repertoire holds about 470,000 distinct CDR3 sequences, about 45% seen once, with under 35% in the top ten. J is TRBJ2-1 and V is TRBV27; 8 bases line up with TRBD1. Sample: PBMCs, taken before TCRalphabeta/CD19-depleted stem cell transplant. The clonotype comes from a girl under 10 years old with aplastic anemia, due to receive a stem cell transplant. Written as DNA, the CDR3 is TGTGCCAGCGGGACAGGAATCAATGAGCAGTTCTTC. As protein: CASGTGINEQFF.